Shown below are 15 T cell receptor beta chains from a single sample sequenced in a study of tumor-infiltrating lymphocytes in primary liver carcinoma. The authors made TCR beta cDNA from approximately 500 ng total RNA with a constant-region primer. Three nested multiplex PCR rounds, a slightly modified ARM-PCR, produced the libraries for TCR beta. The first two PCR rounds used TRBV1-TRBV30 forward primers with a C-beta reverse primer, 9 to 10 cycles each. MiXCR was run by TCRdb on the multiplex PCR reads, yielding one entry per CDR3 protein. Among approximately 40,000 distinct CDR3 sequences listed, about 73% were seen once. Co-extraction of RNA and DNA was performed on about 20-32 mg of unsorted bulk tissue. The sequenced material came from liver tumor tissue from sampling region 2. Subset here: tumor region T2, inferior pole. These receptors all stem from a middle-aged man with primary liver carcinoma and hepatitis B virus infection.

On this clonotype itself: The CDR3 carries no conserved terminal phenylalanine or tryptophan, so it likely arises from a read error. It is unclear where the CDR3 begins or ends on the DNA, so no DNA is shown, and the CDR3 is as TCRdb lists it. The chain is built from TRBV6-6 and TRBJ1-5; TRBD1, as called in the table, went unchecked against the DNA. A total of 14 residues make up the CDR3, ends included. Germline V gene sequence: CDR1 MNHNY, CDR2 SVGAGI (reference sequence). The CDR3 is CASIEGNGNQPQHV.

A note on this clonotype: Since no conserved phenylalanine or tryptophan closes the CDR3, a read error is the likely cause. The chain carries TRBV5-1 and TRBJ2-2, with a tentative D call TRBD2 (6 bases). The CDR3 covers 16 residues. The V gene's germline CDR1 is SGHRS and CDR2 YFSETQ. The CDR3 sequence is CASSLHHRTNTGGLFL. The CDR3 DNA reads TGCGCCAGCAGCTTACATCACAGGACGAACACCGGGGGGCTGTTTTTG.

In regard to this clonotype: Its ends do not fully match the called genes, so a read error is possible. V gene TRBV5-4 combines with J gene TRBJ2-2; the D gene is possibly TRBD1 (6 bases). CDR1 and CDR2 from the germline V gene are SGHNT and YYREEE (reference sequence). This CDR3 region has 16 residues. The CDR3 nucleotides are TGTGTCAGCAGCGTGGCCCAGGGGTGGGGCACCGGGGAGCTGTTGTTT. The encoded protein is CVSSVAQGWGTGELLF.

Of note for this clonotype: An end of the junction does not agree with germline; a read error may underlie this. The CDR3 DNA reads as TGTGCTAGCAGTGACCAGCCAAGGGGAGGGCCCCACATCTTC. Amino acids: CASSDQPRGGPHIF. The chain uses TRBV6-4 and TRBJ2-1; 7 bases are shared with TRBD2. This CDR3 has 14 amino acids. Germline CDR1 is MRHNA and CDR2 is SNTAGT.

This clonotype was counted once. This sequence may be a read error, since a much larger clone differs from it by one base. CDR3 in DNA: TGTGCCAACAGCCAGCGGACAGGGGCTAGCGGAGTAAGGGAGGCCCAGTACTTC. Translating gives CANSQRTGASGVREAQYF. The chain combines TRBV14 with TRBJ2-5, with TRBD1 matching 9 bases. The CDR3 is 18 amino acids. Germline lookup yields CDR1 SGHDN and CDR2 FVKESK.

This clonotype appeared many times. This chain uses TRBV7-3 with TRBJ2-5; TRBD2 might be the D (5 bases). This CDR3 region has 16 residues. The germline V gene has CDR1 SGHTA and CDR2 FQGTGA. Trimming took off 0 bases at V and 1 base at J, with 12 bases between the two ends. CDR3: CASSLTGSSLQETQYF. CDR3 nucleotide sequence: TGTGCCAGCAGCTTAACTGGGAGCTCCCTCCAAGAGACCCAGTACTTC.

Of note for this clonotype: Its ends do not fully match the called genes, so a read error is possible. The rearrangement joins TRBV11-2 to TRBJ2-2, with 10 bases fitting TRBD1. The CDR3 runs 15 residues. The germline CDR1 and CDR2 sequences are SGHAT and FQNNGV. The CDR3 loop reads CASTLGTGVTGEQFF. In DNA form, the CDR3 reads TGTGCCAGTACCTTGGGGACAGGGGTGACCGGGGAGCAGTTTTTT. Looking up the rest from reference TRBV11-2 and TRBJ2-2 gives the full variable domain: EAGVAQSPRYKIIEKRQSVAFWCNPISGHATLYWYQQILGQGPKLLIQFQNNGVVDDSQLPKDRFSAERLKGVDSTLKIQPAKLEDSAVYLCASTLGTGVTGEQFFGEGSRLTVL.

Comments on this clonotype: One end of the junction does not line up with germline, which may come from a read error. CDR3 amino acids: CASSLGAEGVNTQYF. CDR3 sequence (DNA): TGTGCCAGCAGCTTGGGGGCAGAGGGCGTGAACACTCAGTACTTC. This chain links TRBV5-4 with TRBJ2-4; TRBD2 might be the D (5 bases). CDR1 and CDR2 from the germline V gene are SGHNT and YYREEE (reference sequence). This CDR3 spans 15 amino acids.

As for this clonotype: A junction boundary mismatches the germline segment, possibly from a read error. The CDR3 protein is CATSYMADIGELFF. In DNA form, the CDR3 reads TGTGCCACCAGTTACATGGCGGACATCGGGGAGCTGTTTTTT. The genes are TRBV6-5 and TRBJ2-2; the D gene is possibly TRBD1 (5 bases). CDR3 length: 14 residues. The germline V gene encodes CDR1 MNHEY and CDR2 SVGAGI.

As concerns this clonotype: The missing conserved phenylalanine or tryptophan at the end of this CDR3 makes a read error likely. The rearrangement links TRBV11-1 to TRBJ2-7; D gene ambiguous. This CDR3 is 11 amino acids long. Per germline, CDR1 SGHAT and CDR2 FQDESV (reference sequence). V lost 1 base and J lost 10, with 8 bases in between. The CDR3 sequence is CASSLGFEQYL. The CDR3, as DNA: TGTGCCAGCAGCTTAGGGTTCGAACAGTACCTA.

Note on this clonotype: The CDR3 ends on some other residue instead of the conserved phenylalanine or tryptophan, so this is likely a read error. This chain uses TRBV6-6 with TRBJ1-1, with D perhaps matching TRBD1 (6 bases). The CDR3 covers 13 residues. Germline assignment: CDR1 MNHNY and CDR2 SVGAGI (reference sequence). In DNA, the CDR3 is TGTGCTAGCAGCACAAGGGGGACTACTGAAGCTTTCTTA. This sequence encodes CASSTRGTTEAFL.

The table lists this clonotype with a few counts. The gene calls are TRBV6-1 and TRBJ1-4; 9 positions agree with TRBD1. The germline V gene has CDR1 MNHNS and CDR2 SASEGT. J was trimmed by 12 bases and V by 9 bases; bases with no gene match: 20. The CDR3 extends over 16 amino acids. CDR3 sequence (DNA): TGTGCCAGTACCTACCTCATGGGACAGGGAGGTATTGAACTGTTTTTT. It translates to CASTYLMGQGGIELFF.

This clonotype is classed as medium-sized. The chain employs TRBV6-2 or TRBV6-3 and TRBJ1-1; no clear D gene. Trimming removed 2 bases from V and 5 bases from J, with 6 bases in between. The CDR3 has 12 amino acids. The V gene's germline CDR1 is MNHEY and CDR2 SVGEGT. The CDR3 DNA is TGTGCCAGCAGTTACAGGGAAACTGAAGCTTTCTTT. Translation gives CASSYRETEAFF.

A remark on this clonotype: One end of the junction varies from germline; a read error may be responsible. V is TRBV14 and J is TRBJ1-5; D ambiguous. CDR1 SGHDN and CDR2 FVKESK come from the germline V gene. The CDR3 contains 13 residues. In DNA form, the CDR3 reads TGTGCCAGCGGCCAAGGACGGTGTCAGCCCCAGCATTTT. It is translated as CASGQGRCQPQHF.

On this clonotype itself: This may stem from a read error, because a much larger clone lies one nucleotide away. The chain links TRBV3-1 to TRBJ2-1; the D call may be TRBD1 or TRBD2 (6 bases each). Between the trimmed V and J ends, which lost 1 base and 8 bases, there was a span of 15 bases. This CDR3 has 15 amino acids. Germline values: CDR1 LGHDT, CDR2 YNNKEL (reference sequence). The CDR3 coding sequence is TGTGCCAGCAGCCAAGTATGGGAGGCAGGGGATGAGCAGTTCTTC. It specifies CASSQVWEAGDEQFF.